The 20 T cell receptor beta chains below all came from one sample that was sequenced in a study of blood T cell repertoires in COVID-19. Repertoires were generated with immunoSEQ multiplex PCR, while TCRdb's copy carries only in-frame clones and drops some. The sample lists around 450,000 clones; 75% to 90% were seen once. Material for sequencing was PBMCs or T cells enriched from blood (not recorded which). Every receptor here comes from a woman between 18 and 29 years old who had recovered from COVID-19.

The rearrangement joins TRBV18 to TRBJ2-7, with D possibly matching TRBD2 (5 bases). This CDR3 comprises 16 residues. Trimming removed 0 bases at V and 5 bases at J, with 17 bases between. CDR1 is KGHSH and CDR2 is LQKENI in the germline V gene. In DNA, the CDR3 is TGTGCCAGCTCACCACCGGCGAGGGCCATTAGCAACGAGCAGTACTTC. It yields the protein CASSPPARAISNEQYF.

The chain couples TRBV10-3 to TRBJ2-2; D possibly corresponds to TRBD1 (5 bases). Germline V gene sequence: CDR1 ENHRY, CDR2 SYGVKD. There are 15 residues in the CDR3. V was cut by 4 bases and J by 1 base, with 10 bases left in between. This CDR3 is CAISGNTGNTGELFF. DNA for the CDR3: TGTGCCATCAGTGGCAATACAGGGAACACCGGGGAGCTGTTTTTT.

The chain employs TRBV27 and TRBJ2-1; 10 positions match TRBD1. Per the germline V gene, CDR1 is MNHEY and CDR2 is SMNVEV (reference sequence). CDR3 length equals 15 residues. The V segment lost 6 bases and the J segment 7 bases; nucleotides outside the gene matches: 9. The CDR3 loop is CASRNDRGRVNEQFF. The CDR3 DNA sequence: TGTGCCAGCAGGAACGACAGGGGGCGCGTGAATGAGCAGTTCTTC.

V is TRBV13 and J is TRBJ2-7; weak D call: TRBD1 (5 bases). Germline-derived CDR1 and CDR2 are PRHDT and FYEKMQ (reference sequence). The CDR3 runs to 13 residues. V lost 0 bases and J lost 7, with 10 bases in between. CDR3 sequence reads: CASSLGGVGEQYF. The CDR3, as DNA: TGTGCCAGCAGCTTAGGAGGGGTGGGAGAGCAGTACTTC.

The rearrangement uses TRBV3-1 (or the pseudogene TRBV3-2) and TRBJ2-7, with TRBD2 matching over 10 bases. V lost 3 bases and J lost 6; bases outside the gene matches: 8. The CDR3 length is 15 residues. Looked up from germline, CDR1 is LGHDT and CDR2 is YNNKEL (reference sequence). The CDR3 DNA reads as TGTGCCAGCAGCCAGGTCCTAGCGGGGGAAGCCGAGCAGTACTTC. Translation gives CASSQVLAGEAEQYF.

The chain joins TRBV7-9 to TRBJ1-1; D is possibly TRBD1 (5 bases). The CDR3 sequence is 14 residues long. CDR1 and CDR2 from the germline V gene are SEHNR and FQNEAQ (reference sequence). The germline V and J ends were trimmed by 4 bases and 2 bases, with 11 bases remaining between them. The CDR3 bases are TGTGCCAGCAGCTCCTCAGGGATTAACACTGAAGCTTTCTTT. The encoded protein is CASSSSGINTEAFF.

The rearrangement uses TRBV28 and TRBJ1-2; 9 nucleotides agree with TRBD1. Germline loops: CDR1 MDHEN, CDR2 SYDVKM. The trim removed 5 bases at V and 4 bases at J, leaving 2 bases unmatched. The CDR3 spans 13 residues. In DNA, the CDR3 is TGTGCCAGCAGTGTGACAGGGGGCTATGGCTACACCTTC. Translating it yields CASSVTGGYGYTF.

This clone was found once. J is TRBJ2-5 and V is TRBV10-3; TRBD2 matches 10 bases. The CDR3 runs 14 residues. The germline V gene has CDR1 ENHRY and CDR2 SYGVKD. With 6 bases clipped from V and 4 bases from J, the junction kept 5 bases outside the gene matches. Written as DNA, the CDR3 is TGTGCCATCAGCAGCGGGGGGGATCGAGAGACCCAGTACTTC. This encodes CAISSGGDRETQYF.

This chain uses TRBV5-5 with TRBJ2-5, with TRBD2 matching over 9 bases. This CDR3 is 16 amino acids long. The V gene end was trimmed by 4 bases and the J gene end by 3 bases; junction bases not matched to a gene: 10. Germline V gene sequence: CDR1 SGHKS, CDR2 YYEKEE (reference sequence). The chain's CDR3 is CASSRGGGGEKETQYF. DNA of the CDR3: TGTGCCAGCAGCCGGGGTGGCGGGGGGGAGAAAGAGACCCAGTACTTC.

The chain uses TRBV3-1 (or the pseudogene TRBV3-2) and TRBJ2-3; TRBD2 is a possible D gene (5 bases). This CDR3 region has 15 residues. The V and J ends lost 1 base and 1 base respectively, with 9 bases between them. The germline V gene encodes CDR1 LGHDT and CDR2 YNNKEL (reference sequence). The CDR3 protein is CASSQVAGRTDTQYF. CDR3 in DNA: TGTGCCAGCAGCCAAGTGGCGGGCCGCACAGATACGCAGTATTTT.

This chain joins TRBV15 and TRBJ1-5, with 10 bases aligning to TRBD1. Germline-derived CDR1 and CDR2 are LNHNV and YYDKDF (reference sequence). The CDR3 has 13 residues. V shed 11 bases and J 9 bases; nucleotides not matched to a gene: 10. The CDR3 spells CASRTGQGGPQHF. The CDR3 DNA follows: TGTGCCTCGCGGACAGGACAGGGGGGGCCCCAGCATTTT. The full variable domain, rest sourced from reference TRBV15 and TRBJ1-5, is DAMVIQNPRYQVTQFGKPVTLSCSQTLNHNVMYWYQQKSSQAPKLLFHYYDKDFNNEADTPDNFQSRRPNTSFCFLDIRSPGLGDTAMYLCASRTGQGGPQHFGDGTRLSIL.

The rearrangement uses TRBV6-5 and TRBJ1-5, with TRBD1 identical over 9 bases. CDR1 is MNHEY, CDR2 SVGAGI, per germline. The CDR3 spans 14 residues. The V and J ends lost 6 bases and 14 bases, in that order; junction bases with no gene match: 14. As DNA, the CDR3 is TGTGCCAGCAGCCGGCGGACAGGGGATGGTAGAGAGCATTTT. Its translation: CASSRRTGDGREHF.

This chain connects TRBV5-1 to TRBJ2-5; the D is unclear. This CDR3 comprises 13 residues. V was cut by 0 bases and J by 5 bases, with 8 bases left in between. The germline V gene has CDR1 SGHRS and CDR2 YFSETQ. CDR3 sequence (DNA): TGCGCCAGCAGCTTGGGAAGCCTGGAGACCCAGTACTTC. As protein: CASSLGSLETQYF.

The V call is TRBV19, the J call TRBJ1-3, with 7 bases lining up with TRBD1. The CDR3 has 16 residues. Germline CDR1 and CDR2: LNHDA and SQIVND (reference sequence). Trimming removed 6 bases from V and 1 base from J; junction bases left unmatched: 9. CDR3 protein: CASSAGTVRSGNTIYF. The CDR3, as DNA: TGTGCCAGTAGCGCAGGGACAGTTCGATCTGGAAACACCATATATTTT.

The chain links TRBV19 to TRBJ1-2; possibly TRBD1 for D (6 bases). V lost 5 bases, J lost 0 bases, and 13 bases lay in between. The CDR3 consists of 15 residues. Germline V gene data show CDR1 as LNHDA and CDR2 as SQIVND (reference sequence). This CDR3 reads CASSYQGTTNYGYTF. DNA for the CDR3: TGTGCCAGTAGTTACCAGGGGACTACTAACTATGGCTACACCTTC.

The J gene is TRBJ2-3, the V gene TRBV30; D is unresolved. The V gene's germline CDR1 is GTSNPN and CDR2 SVGIG (reference sequence). The CDR3 is 13 residues long. Trimming shortened V by 0 bases and J by 3 bases, and 7 bases separated the two germline ends. CDR3 DNA: TGTGCCTGGAGTGTCTTATCTACAGATACGCAGTATTTT. Translating gives CAWSVLSTDTQYF.

The chain has TRBV2 and TRBJ1-1, with 8 positions matching TRBD1. The CDR3 runs 13 residues. V was clipped by 5 bases and J by 5 bases; unmatched bases: 4. Germline CDR1 reads SNHLY; CDR2 reads FYNNEI. CDR3 DNA sequence: TGTGCCAGCAGTCCGACAGGGGTGACTGAAGCTTTCTTT. Its protein product is CASSPTGVTEAFF.

This rearrangement joins TRBV15 to TRBJ2-2, with a weak D call TRBD2 (5 bases). Germline CDR1 is LNHNV and CDR2 is YYDKDF (reference sequence). Trimming pared 11 bases from V and 1 base from J, leaving 11 bases between. The CDR3 is made up of 13 amino acids. The CDR3 here is CASSGRNTGELFF. Written as DNA, the CDR3 is TGTGCCTCGAGCGGCAGGAACACCGGGGAGCTGTTTTTT.

To note about this clone: Distinct nucleotide sequences in the sample also encode this CDR3. The gene calls are TRBV7-2 and TRBJ2-1; D is unresolved. Germline V gene sequence: CDR1 SGHTA, CDR2 FQGNSA. The CDR3 contains 13 residues. Between the trimmed V and J ends, which lost 1 base and 4 bases, there was a span of 5 bases. The CDR3 loop is CASSLDSYNEQFF. The DNA of the CDR3 is TGTGCCAGCAGCTTAGACTCATACAATGAGCAGTTCTTC.

This clone was seen a single time. At the DNA level, this CDR3 is encoded by other sequences in the same sample as well. This chain joins TRBV7-2 and TRBJ1-3; no firm D call. Deletions cut 3 bases from V and 2 bases from J, with 11 bases between. CDR1 SGHTA and CDR2 FQGNSA come from the germline V gene. This CDR3 region has 15 residues. CDR3 nucleotide sequence: TGTGCCAGCAGCTTGAGAGAGGGAGCTGGAAACACCATATATTTT. Translating gives CASSLREGAGNTIYF.